This TCR beta chain derives from a study of memory CD4+ T cells and cytomegalovirus serostatus. Study-level information: This sample comes from healthy Belgian adults, 8 to 10 CMV seropositive, about 25 seronegative.

Single viable CD3+CD4+CD8-CD45RO+ cells were sorted as the memory CD4+ T cells. V was cut by 2 bases and J by 7 bases, with 6 bases left in between. The CDR3 extends over 11 amino acids. Germline V gives CDR1 SGHDN, CDR2 FVKESK. Concerning this clone: Its antigen is undetermined.

Clones were sequenced by immunoSEQ multiplex PCR, and TCRdb holds only the in-frame ones, with some missing. The table includes 55,000 to 65,000 clones, more than 70% detected once. Study results and limitations: A US-trained random forest predicted CMV serostatus with median AUC around 0.9. Each of approximately 63 CMV-associated TCRbeta sequences occurred in one to five individuals.

This TCR was recovered from an adult in good health and CMV-seronegative. Some clones in this sample may be carry-over from other donors' samples. V and J are TRBV14 and TRBJ2-7; D unclear. The material sequenced was memory CD4+ T cells from blood. Here the CDR3 reads CASSQIGEQYF. CDR3 sequence (DNA): TGTGCCAGCAGCCAAATTGGGGAGCAGTACTTC.